Below are 19 T cell receptor beta chains sequenced from a single sample in a study of T cells in narcolepsy. Clones were sequenced by immunoSEQ multiplex PCR, and TCRdb holds only the in-frame ones, with some missing. The table lists 30,000 to 35,000 clones, roughly 80% of them singletons. The sequencing sample was made of CD45RA- memory CD4+ T cells from PBMCs. The receptors derive from a human donor with narcolepsy.

The chain has TRBV7-6 and TRBJ2-7; D is uncertain. The germline gives CDR1 SGHVS, CDR2 FNYEAQ. Trimming removed 1 base at V and 3 bases at J, with 10 bases between. This CDR3 is 14 amino acids long. The CDR3 DNA is TGTGCCAGCAGCTTAGGCGGAGCAGGCTACGAGCAGTACTTC. Translating gives CASSLGGAGYEQYF.

This clone turned up a few times. The DNA for the CDR3 is TGTGCCAGCAGTGAACTGCGGAATAATTCACCCCTCCACTTT. Its protein is CASSELRNNSPLHF. The V gene is TRBV6-1, the J gene TRBJ1-6, with D uncertain. Germline-derived CDR1 and CDR2 are MNHNS and SASEGT. The CDR3 is made up of 14 amino acids. V was shortened by 2 bases and J by 5 bases, with 7 bases between the two germline ends.

Note on this clone: Within the sample, other DNA sequences also encode this same CDR3. The CDR3 DNA is TGTGCCAGCAGCTTGAACGCTGACATTGGAAATGAGCAGTTCTTC. This sequence encodes CASSLNADIGNEQFF. The chain links TRBV5-6 to TRBJ2-1; D not certain. Germline V gives CDR1 SGHDT, CDR2 YYEEEE. The CDR3 loop spans 15 amino acids. V lost 1 base, J lost 7 bases, and 15 bases lay in between.

For this clone: This CDR3 is also generated by other DNA sequences in the sample. For the CDR3, the DNA is TGTGCCACCAGCAGAGATCGGGGCCAGGGGCGGGAGACCCAGTACTTC. As protein: CATSRDRGQGRETQYF. The genes are TRBV15 and TRBJ2-5; D perhaps matches TRBD1 (6 bases). Germline V gene lookup returns CDR1 LNHNV and CDR2 YYDKDF (reference sequence). This CDR3 contains 16 residues. Trimming left V 0 bases short and J 5 bases short, with 16 bases between.

V is TRBV30 and J is TRBJ2-3, with D tentatively TRBD2 (5 bases). The V gene's germline CDR1 is GTSNPN and CDR2 SVGIG (reference sequence). The CDR3 sequence is 13 residues long. V lost 2 bases and J 6 bases, leaving 12 bases between the germline ends. Here the CDR3 reads CAWSKRREDTQYF. The CDR3 bases are TGTGCCTGGAGTAAGCGGCGTGAGGATACGCAGTATTTT.

V and J are TRBV2 and TRBJ2-7; unclear D gene. Between the trimmed V and J ends, which lost 8 bases and 2 bases, there was a span of 10 bases. Germline V lookup: CDR1 SNHLY, CDR2 FYNNEI. The CDR3 has 12 residues. Here the CDR3 reads CASCQDAYEQYF. CDR3 nucleotides: TGTGCCAGCTGTCAGGACGCCTACGAGCAGTACTTC. The full variable domain, in which reference TRBV2 and TRBJ2-7 provide the parts outside the CDR3, is EPEVTQTPSHQVTQMGQEVILRCVPISNHLYFYWYRQILGQKVEFLVSFYNNEISEKSEIFDDQFSVERPDGSNFTLKIRSTKLEDSAMYFCASCQDAYEQYFGPGTRLTVT.

The chain links TRBV5-1 to TRBJ2-1, with D hard to call. Deletions cut 1 base from V and 0 bases from J, with 11 bases between. The CDR3 covers 16 residues. Germline V gives CDR1 SGHRS, CDR2 YFSETQ. In nucleotides, the CDR3 is TGCGCCAGCAGCTTGAACCCAACAAGCTCCTACAATGAGCAGTTCTTC. It codes for CASSLNPTSSYNEQFF.

The rearrangement joins TRBV5-8 to TRBJ1-4, with a possible D match to TRBD1 (6 bases). Trimming took 5 bases from V and 8 from J, leaving 22 bases between them. The germline CDR1 and CDR2 sequences are SGHTS and YDEGEE. The CDR3 is 16 residues long. Here the CDR3 reads CASRSPRGSTLEKLFF. The CDR3 DNA is TGTGCCAGCAGATCCCCCAGGGGTTCGACCCTGGAAAAACTGTTTTTT.

This clone showed up just a few times. Written as DNA, the CDR3 is TGTGCCAGTAGTATTGACAGTGCGCGCAATGAGCAGTTCTTC. The encoded protein is CASSIDSARNEQFF. This chain links TRBV19 with TRBJ2-1; maybe TRBD1 (5 bases). The germline V gene has CDR1 LNHDA and CDR2 SQIVND (reference sequence). The CDR3 contains 14 residues. Deletions cut 3 bases from V and 6 bases from J, with 12 bases between.

This clone was seen just once. J is TRBJ2-5 and V is TRBV18, with D perhaps being TRBD1 or TRBD2 (6 bases each). The CDR3 covers 13 residues. The germline V gene has CDR1 KGHSH and CDR2 LQKENI. V was pared by 8 bases and J by 3 bases, with 13 bases between. The CDR3 sequence: CASQRGLEETQYF. As DNA, the CDR3 is TGTGCCAGCCAACGGGGGCTTGAAGAGACCCAGTACTTC.

This rearrangement joins TRBV5-1 to TRBJ1-1, with a possible D match to TRBD1 (5 bases). The CDR3 has 13 residues. V shed 4 bases and J shed 6 bases, with 13 bases lying between them. Germline CDR1 is SGHRS and CDR2 is YFSETQ. The CDR3: CASSPEGFAEAFF. The DNA of the CDR3 is TGCGCCAGCAGCCCCGAGGGGTTTGCTGAAGCTTTCTTT.

The rearrangement joins TRBV6-5 to TRBJ2-1, with D perhaps assigned TRBD1 or TRBD2 (5 bases each). Trimming took 6 bases from V and 5 from J, leaving 14 bases between them. Germline lookup yields CDR1 MNHEY and CDR2 SVGAGI. The CDR3 extends over 14 amino acids. DNA for the CDR3: TGTGCCAGCAGCCGGGACCTTTGGGACAATGAGCAGTTCTTC. This encodes CASSRDLWDNEQFF.

The rearrangement uses TRBV4-2 and TRBJ1-6; a weak D match, TRBD1 (5 bases). The ends were cut back, 1 base at V and 6 bases at J, with 13 bases in the middle. CDR3 length: 16 amino acids. Germline V lookup: CDR1 LGHNA, CDR2 YNFKEQ. CDR3 nucleotide sequence: TGTGCCAGCAGCCAAGCCCCAGGGCTTAGTAATTCACCCCTCCACTTT. Protein product: CASSQAPGLSNSPLHF.

This CDR3 reads CASSLSGASYEKLFF. The CDR3 nucleotides read TGTGCCAGCAGTTTATCGGGGGCGTCCTATGAAAAACTGTTTTTT. The gene calls are TRBV27 and TRBJ1-4; D perhaps matches TRBD1 (6 bases). Germline V gives CDR1 MNHEY, CDR2 SMNVEV (reference sequence). The CDR3 has 15 amino acids. Trimming shortened V by 0 bases and J by 6 bases, and 11 bases separated the two germline ends.

This clone showed up just a few times. This chain joins TRBV6-4 and TRBJ1-2; D uncertain. Per germline, CDR1 MRHNA and CDR2 SNTAGT. The V end lost 2 bases, the J end lost 6 bases, and 4 bases lay between the germline ends. This CDR3 spans 11 amino acids. The CDR3 region has the DNA TGTGCCAGCAGTGACGTTAATGGCTACACCTTC. This encodes CASSDVNGYTF.

V gene TRBV2 combines with J gene TRBJ1-2, with D uncertain. In germline, CDR1 is SNHLY, CDR2 FYNNEI. The CDR3 length is 14 residues. V shed 4 bases and J shed 1 base, with 10 bases lying between them. The CDR3 region is CASSVVESNYGYTF. CDR3 nucleotides: TGTGCCAGCAGTGTTGTAGAAAGTAACTATGGCTACACCTTC.

This clone has a handful of counts. In DNA form, the CDR3 reads TGTGCCAGTACCCCAGGGGCGAGAGTCAATCAGCCCCAGCATTTT. This codes for CASTPGARVNQPQHF. This chain connects TRBV19 to TRBJ1-5, with a possible D match to TRBD1 (6 bases). With 7 bases removed from V and 3 bases from J, the gap between germline ends came to 16 bases. This CDR3 has 15 residues. Germline V gene data show CDR1 as LNHDA and CDR2 as SQIVND (reference sequence).

This chain connects TRBV7-2 to TRBJ2-3; D gene uncertain. With 0 bases removed from V and 5 bases from J, the gap between germline ends came to 9 bases. This CDR3 is 14 amino acids long. The V gene's germline CDR1 is SGHTA and CDR2 FQGNSA. The chain's CDR3 is CASSLATHQDTQYF. CDR3 nucleotide sequence: TGTGCCAGCAGCTTAGCGACCCATCAAGATACGCAGTATTTT. The whole variable domain, filled in from reference TRBV7-2 and TRBJ2-3, reads GAGVSQSPSNKVTEKGKDVELRCDPISGHTALYWYRQSLGQGLEFLIYFQGNSAPDKSGLPSDRFSAERTGGSVSTLTIQRTQQEDSAVYLCASSLATHQDTQYFGPGTRLTVL.

V gene TRBV5-1 combines with J gene TRBJ1-2, with D tentatively TRBD1 (5 bases). CDR1 is SGHRS, CDR2 YFSETQ, per germline. CDR3 length: 14 residues. V shed 4 bases and J shed 8 bases, with 18 bases lying between them. The CDR3 here is CASSPRGEMGGYTF. The CDR3 DNA reads as TGCGCCAGCAGCCCGAGGGGAGAAATGGGGGGCTACACCTTC. The full variable domain, rest sourced from reference TRBV5-1 and TRBJ1-2, is KAGVTQTPRYLIKTRGQQVTLSCSPISGHRSVSWYQQTPGQGLQFLFEYFSETQRNKGNFPGRFSGRQFSNSRSEMNVSTLELGDSALYLCASSPRGEMGGYTFGSGTRLTVV.